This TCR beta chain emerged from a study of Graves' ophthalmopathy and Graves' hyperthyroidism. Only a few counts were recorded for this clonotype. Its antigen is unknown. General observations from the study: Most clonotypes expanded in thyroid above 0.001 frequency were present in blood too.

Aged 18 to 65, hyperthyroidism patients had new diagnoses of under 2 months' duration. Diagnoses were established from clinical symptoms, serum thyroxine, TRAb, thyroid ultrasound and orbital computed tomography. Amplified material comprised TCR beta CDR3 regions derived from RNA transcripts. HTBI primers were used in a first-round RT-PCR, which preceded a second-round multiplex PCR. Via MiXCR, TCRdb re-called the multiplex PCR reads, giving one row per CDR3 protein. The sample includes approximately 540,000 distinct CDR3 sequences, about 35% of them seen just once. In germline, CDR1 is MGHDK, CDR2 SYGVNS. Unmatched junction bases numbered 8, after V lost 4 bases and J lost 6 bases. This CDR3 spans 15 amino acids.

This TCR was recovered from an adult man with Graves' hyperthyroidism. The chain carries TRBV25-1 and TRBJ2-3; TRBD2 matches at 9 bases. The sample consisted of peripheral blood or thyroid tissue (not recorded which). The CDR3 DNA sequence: TGTGCCAGCAGTGCCGAGGAGCGGGGGGCGGATACGCAGTATTTT. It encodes CASSAEERGADTQYF.